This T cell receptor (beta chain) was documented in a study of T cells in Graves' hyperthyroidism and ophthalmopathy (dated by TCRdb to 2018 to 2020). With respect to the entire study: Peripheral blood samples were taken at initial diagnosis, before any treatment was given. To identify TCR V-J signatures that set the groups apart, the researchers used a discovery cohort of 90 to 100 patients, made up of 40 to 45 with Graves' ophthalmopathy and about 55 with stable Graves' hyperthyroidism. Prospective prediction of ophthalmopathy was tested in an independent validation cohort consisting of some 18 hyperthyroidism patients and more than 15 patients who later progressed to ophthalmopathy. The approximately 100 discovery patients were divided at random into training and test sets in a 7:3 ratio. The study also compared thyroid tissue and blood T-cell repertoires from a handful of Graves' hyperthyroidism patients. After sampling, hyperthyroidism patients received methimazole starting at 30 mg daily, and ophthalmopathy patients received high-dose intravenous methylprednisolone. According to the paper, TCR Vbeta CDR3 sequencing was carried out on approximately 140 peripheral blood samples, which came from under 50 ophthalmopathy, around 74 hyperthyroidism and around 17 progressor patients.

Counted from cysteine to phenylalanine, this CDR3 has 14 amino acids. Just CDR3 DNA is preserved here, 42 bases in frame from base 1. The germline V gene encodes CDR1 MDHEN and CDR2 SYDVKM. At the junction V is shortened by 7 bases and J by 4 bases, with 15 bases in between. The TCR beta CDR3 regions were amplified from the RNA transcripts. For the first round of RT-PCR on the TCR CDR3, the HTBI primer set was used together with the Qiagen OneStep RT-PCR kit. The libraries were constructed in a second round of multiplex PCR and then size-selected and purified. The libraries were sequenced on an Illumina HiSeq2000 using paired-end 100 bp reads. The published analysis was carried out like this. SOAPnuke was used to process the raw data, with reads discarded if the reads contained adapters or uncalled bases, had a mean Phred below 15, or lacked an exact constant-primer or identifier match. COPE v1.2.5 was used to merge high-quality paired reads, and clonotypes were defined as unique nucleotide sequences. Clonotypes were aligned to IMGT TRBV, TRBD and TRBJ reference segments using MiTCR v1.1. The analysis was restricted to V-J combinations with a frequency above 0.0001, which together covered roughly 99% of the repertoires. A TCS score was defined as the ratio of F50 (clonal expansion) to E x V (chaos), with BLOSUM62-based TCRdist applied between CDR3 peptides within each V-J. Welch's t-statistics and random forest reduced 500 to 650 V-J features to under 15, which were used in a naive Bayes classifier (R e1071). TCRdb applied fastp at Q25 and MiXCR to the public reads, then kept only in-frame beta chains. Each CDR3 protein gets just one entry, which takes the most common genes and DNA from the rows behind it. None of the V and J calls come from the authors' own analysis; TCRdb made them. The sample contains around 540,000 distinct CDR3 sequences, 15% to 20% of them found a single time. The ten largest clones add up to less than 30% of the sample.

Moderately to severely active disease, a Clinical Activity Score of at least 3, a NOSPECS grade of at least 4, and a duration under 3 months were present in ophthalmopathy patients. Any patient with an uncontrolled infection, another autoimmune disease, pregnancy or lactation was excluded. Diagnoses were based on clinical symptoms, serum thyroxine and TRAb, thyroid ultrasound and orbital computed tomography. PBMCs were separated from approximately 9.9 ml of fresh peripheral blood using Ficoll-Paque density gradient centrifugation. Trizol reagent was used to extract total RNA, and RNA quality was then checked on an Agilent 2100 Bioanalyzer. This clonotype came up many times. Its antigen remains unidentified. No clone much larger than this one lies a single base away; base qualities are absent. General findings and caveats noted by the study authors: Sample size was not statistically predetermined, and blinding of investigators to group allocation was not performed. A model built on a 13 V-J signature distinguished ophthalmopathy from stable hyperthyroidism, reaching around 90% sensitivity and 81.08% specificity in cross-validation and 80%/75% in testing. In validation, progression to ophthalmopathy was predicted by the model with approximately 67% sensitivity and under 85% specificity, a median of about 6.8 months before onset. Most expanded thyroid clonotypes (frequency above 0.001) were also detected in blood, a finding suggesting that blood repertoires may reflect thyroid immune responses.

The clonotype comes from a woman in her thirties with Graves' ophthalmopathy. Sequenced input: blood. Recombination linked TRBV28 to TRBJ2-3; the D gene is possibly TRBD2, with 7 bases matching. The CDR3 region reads CASTEGGVADTQYF. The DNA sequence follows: TGTGCCAGCACCGAGGGGGGGGTCGCAGATACGCAGTATTTT.